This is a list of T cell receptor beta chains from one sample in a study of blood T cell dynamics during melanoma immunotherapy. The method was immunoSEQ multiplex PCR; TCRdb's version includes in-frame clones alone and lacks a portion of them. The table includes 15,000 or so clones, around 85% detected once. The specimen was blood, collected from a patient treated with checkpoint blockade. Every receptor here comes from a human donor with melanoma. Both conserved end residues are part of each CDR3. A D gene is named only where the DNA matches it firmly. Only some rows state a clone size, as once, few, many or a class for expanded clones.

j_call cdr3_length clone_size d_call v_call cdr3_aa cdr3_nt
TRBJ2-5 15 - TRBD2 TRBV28 CASSLSAGAQETQYF TGTGCCAGCAGTTTATCAGCGGGAGCACAAGAGACCCAGTACTTC
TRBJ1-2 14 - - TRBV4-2 CASSQAGNNYGYTF TGTGCCAGCAGCCAAGCTGGAAATAACTATGGCTACACCTTC
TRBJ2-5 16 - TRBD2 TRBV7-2 CASSSQGTSGKETQYF TGTGCCAGCAGCTCCCAGGGGACTAGCGGGAAAGAGACCCAGTACTTC
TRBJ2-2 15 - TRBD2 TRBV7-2 CASSRDYLNTGELFF TGTGCCAGCAGCCGGGACTACCTTAACACCGGGGAGCTGTTTTTT
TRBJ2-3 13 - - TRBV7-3 CASSFSDTDTQYF TGTGCCAGCAGCTTCTCCGACACAGATACGCAGTATTTT
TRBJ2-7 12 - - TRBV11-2 CASSLVAIEQYF TGTGCCAGCAGCTTAGTGGCTATCGAGCAGTACTTC
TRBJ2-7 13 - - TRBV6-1 CASSEPTELGQYF TGTGCCAGCAGTGAGCCAACGGAGTTGGGGCAGTACTTC
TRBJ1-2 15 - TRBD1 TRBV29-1 CSVGDLTGGALGYTF TGCAGCGTTGGAGACCTCACAGGGGGCGCGCTCGGCTACACCTTC
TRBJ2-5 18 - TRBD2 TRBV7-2 CASSLLAGGPAVQETQYF TGTGCCAGCAGCTTGTTAGCGGGAGGGCCGGCGGTGCAAGAGACCCAGTACTTC
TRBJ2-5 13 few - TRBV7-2 CASSFSRPETQYF TGTGCCAGCAGCTTCTCCAGACCGGAGACCCAGTACTTC
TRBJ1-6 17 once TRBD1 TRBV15 CATSRGGQGARNSPLHF TGTGCCACCAGCAGAGGTGGGCAGGGGGCTCGAAATTCACCCCTCCACTTT
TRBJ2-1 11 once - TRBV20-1 CSASADQEQFF TGCAGTGCTAGTGCGGACCAAGAGCAGTTCTTC
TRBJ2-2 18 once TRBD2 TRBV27 CASRGLGLAGGQGGELFF TGTGCCAGCAGGGGACTCGGACTAGCGGGAGGGCAGGGCGGGGAGCTGTTTTTT
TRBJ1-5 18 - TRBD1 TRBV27 CASRPDPRDRGSDQPQHF TGTGCCAGCAGACCCGACCCTCGAGACAGGGGTTCGGATCAGCCCCAGCATTTT
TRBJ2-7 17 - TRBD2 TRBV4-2 CASSQELAGGLPYEQYF TGTGCCAGCAGCCAAGAACTAGCGGGAGGGCTGCCCTACGAGCAGTACTTC
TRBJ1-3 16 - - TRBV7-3 CASSLSGSISGNTIYF TGTGCCAGCAGCTTATCAGGGTCCATCTCTGGAAACACCATATATTTT
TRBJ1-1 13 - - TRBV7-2 CASSLVGRGEAFF TGTGCCAGCAGCTTAGTCGGCCGGGGTGAAGCTTTCTTT
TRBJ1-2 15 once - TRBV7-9 CASSLGGGDIYGYTF TGTGCCAGCAGCTTAGGCGGGGGGGATATCTATGGCTACACCTTC
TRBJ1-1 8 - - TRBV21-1 CASSNPTF TGTGCCAGCAGCAACCCTACGTTT
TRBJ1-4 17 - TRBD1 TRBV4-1 CASSRPGTGATNEKLFF TGCGCCAGCAGCCGTCCCGGGACAGGTGCAACTAATGAAAAACTGTTTTTT
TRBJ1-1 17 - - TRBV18 CASSPPSRGGSHTEAFF TGTGCCAGCTCACCACCCTCGCGGGGAGGGAGTCATACTGAAGCTTTCTTT
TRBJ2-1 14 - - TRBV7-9 CASSLTGLYNEQFF TGTGCCAGCAGCTTAACGGGACTGTACAATGAGCAGTTCTTC
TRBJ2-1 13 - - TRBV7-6 CASSFPLSNEQFF TGTGCCAGCAGCTTCCCGTTATCTAATGAGCAGTTCTTC
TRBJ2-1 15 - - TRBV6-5 CASSYRRVSYNEQFF TGTGCCAGCAGTTACAGGAGAGTCTCCTACAATGAGCAGTTCTTC
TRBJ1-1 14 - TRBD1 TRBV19 CASSVGQGNTEAFF TGTGCCAGTAGTGTGGGACAGGGGAACACTGAAGCTTTCTTT
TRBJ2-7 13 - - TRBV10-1 CATPGPGAYEQYF TGCGCCACCCCAGGGCCGGGGGCCTACGAGCAGTACTTC
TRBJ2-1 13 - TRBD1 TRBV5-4 CASRRTGVGEQFF TGTGCCAGCAGAAGGACAGGGGTCGGTGAGCAGTTCTTC
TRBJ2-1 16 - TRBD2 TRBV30 CAWRQPGLAPYNEQFF TGTGCCTGGAGGCAGCCTGGACTAGCCCCGTACAATGAGCAGTTCTTC
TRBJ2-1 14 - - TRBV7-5 CASSSGLAPNEQFF TGTGCCAGCAGCTCCGGACTAGCGCCCAATGAGCAGTTCTTC
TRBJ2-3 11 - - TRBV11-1 CASSQLDTQYF TGTGCCAGCAGCCAGTTAGATACGCAGTATTTT
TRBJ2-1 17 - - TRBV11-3 CASSPREGLGAYNEQFF TGTGCCAGCAGCCCGCGGGAAGGGTTAGGAGCCTACAATGAGCAGTTCTTC
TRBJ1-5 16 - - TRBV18 CASSIEGFGNNQPQHF TGTGCCAGCTCAATTGAGGGTTTCGGGAACAATCAGCCCCAGCATTTT
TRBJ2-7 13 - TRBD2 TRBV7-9 CASSTGRAYEQYF TGTGCCAGCAGTACCGGGAGGGCCTACGAGCAGTACTTC